A selection of T cell receptor beta chains follows, all from one sample in a study of T cells after yellow fever vaccination. TCRdb ran MiXCR on the 5' RACE reads and lists one entry per CDR3 protein. In the table there are around 67,000 distinct CDR3 sequences, approximately 6.9% of which are singletons. The sample was CD8+ T cells sorted from PBMCs, taken 5 to 6 days after the first yellow fever vaccination. These receptors originate from a man aged 18 to 29 who received the YFV17D yellow fever vaccine. The CDR3 runs from the conserved cysteine through the conserved F or W.

V	J	CDR3
TRBV20-1	TRBJ2-3	CSVNRLTDTQYF
TRBV19	TRBJ1-5	CASSIVSTGGGNQPQHF
TRBV5-1	TRBJ1-1	CASSLYGSPNTEAFF
TRBV10-3	TRBJ2-1	CAISGEASVEQFF
TRBV6-6	TRBJ1-1	CASSYGAPWEAFF
TRBV11-2	TRBJ2-1	CASSLARGPGEQFF
TRBV12-3/TRBV12-4	TRBJ2-1	CASSLNRGQFF
TRBV12-3/TRBV12-4	TRBJ2-7	CASSFHGASYEQYF
TRBV10-3	TRBJ2-3	CAISEPQRGTRPSTDTQYF
TRBV6-1	TRBJ1-2	CASSDRTEVSYTF